A selection of T cell receptor beta chains follows, all from one sample in a study of metastatic and nonmetastatic thyroid tumors. TCRdb re-called the PCR reads via MiXCR. The table shows about 27,000 clones, with roughly 24% occurring only once. Sequenced: blood. The receptors originated from a female donor with papillary thyroid cancer or a benign thyroid nodule (not recorded which). Some clones in this sample may be carry-over from other donors' samples. Both conserved end residues are part of each CDR3. A D gene is named only where the DNA matches it firmly. Rows give clone size only sometimes, using once, few, many, or a class for an expanded clone.

d_call: NA
v_call: TRBV2
j_call: TRBJ2-5
clone_size: many
cdr3_nt: TGTGCCAGCAGGGGGGGACCATCATTAGCGGAGACCCAGTACTTC
cdr3_aa: CASRGGPSLAETQYF

d_call: NA
v_call: TRBV5-4
j_call: TRBJ1-6
clone_size: many
cdr3_nt: TGTGCCAGCAGTAACCAGGGAGTTGTTTCACCCCTCCACTTT
cdr3_aa: CASSNQGVVSPLHF

d_call: TRBD1
v_call: TRBV19
j_call: TRBJ1-5
clone_size: NA
cdr3_nt: TGTGCCAGTAGTTCCCCCGGGACAGGGGTTAATCAGCCCCAGCATTTT
cdr3_aa: CASSSPGTGVNQPQHF

d_call: TRBD1
v_call: TRBV6-1
j_call: TRBJ1-5
clone_size: few
cdr3_nt: TGTGCCAGCACAGGGGGAGGCGATCAGCCCCAGCATTTT
cdr3_aa: CASTGGGDQPQHF

d_call: NA
v_call: TRBV29-1
j_call: TRBJ2-1
clone_size: many
cdr3_nt: TGCAGCGTTGAGGTATCAGGGGCGAAATACAATGAGCAGTTCTTC
cdr3_aa: CSVEVSGAKYNEQFF

d_call: NA
v_call: TRBV6-1
j_call: TRBJ2-1
clone_size: NA
cdr3_nt: TGTGCCAGCAGGAGGGGTAAAAACAATTATCAGTTCTTC
cdr3_aa: CASRRGKNNYQFF

d_call: NA
v_call: TRBV2
j_call: TRBJ2-7
clone_size: NA
cdr3_nt: TGTGCCAGCATGACTCGAGGAAACTACGAGCAGTACTTC
cdr3_aa: CASMTRGNYEQYF

d_call: TRBD1
v_call: TRBV6-1
j_call: TRBJ2-7
clone_size: NA
cdr3_nt: TGTGCCAGCAGTGTTGGGGACAGTCTTCACGAGCAGTACTTC
cdr3_aa: CASSVGDSLHEQYF

d_call: NA
v_call: TRBV27
j_call: TRBJ2-1
clone_size: medium-sized
cdr3_nt: TGTGCCAGCAGCCACCCGACGCAGAGCTCCTACAATGAGCAGTTCTTC
cdr3_aa: CASSHPTQSSYNEQFF

d_call: TRBD1
v_call: TRBV25-1
j_call: TRBJ1-2
clone_size: few
cdr3_nt: TGTGCCAGCAGTGGGTTAAAGGGGGCGCGCGGATACACCTTC
cdr3_aa: CASSGLKGARGYTF

d_call: NA
v_call: TRBV29-1
j_call: TRBJ1-3
clone_size: NA
cdr3_nt: TGCAGCGTCCGGTACATTTTTTCCGGAAACACCATATATTTT
cdr3_aa: CSVRYIFSGNTIYF

d_call: NA
v_call: TRBV6-1
j_call: TRBJ2-2
clone_size: NA
cdr3_nt: TGTGCCAGCAGTCCGCGGGACGGTGTAATCACCGGGGAGCTGTTTTTT
cdr3_aa: CASSPRDGVITGELFF

d_call: NA
v_call: TRBV4-2
j_call: TRBJ2-7
clone_size: many
cdr3_nt: TGTGCCAGCAGCCAAGGGGTGGGGATGCAACAGGGTGGCGAGCAGTACTTC
cdr3_aa: CASSQGVGMQQGGEQYF

d_call: NA
v_call: TRBV15
j_call: TRBJ1-3
clone_size: few
cdr3_nt: TGTGCCACTAGCAGAGGCGGCAGGACCTCTGGAAACACCATATATTTT
cdr3_aa: CATSRGGRTSGNTIYF

d_call: NA
v_call: TRBV7-2
j_call: TRBJ1-1
clone_size: many
cdr3_nt: TGTGCCAGCTTACCCCGGGGGACCCACACTGAAGCTTTCTTT
cdr3_aa: CASLPRGTHTEAFF

d_call: TRBD2
v_call: TRBV27
j_call: TRBJ2-7
clone_size: NA
cdr3_nt: TGTGCCAGCAGTGCGCGCCACACTAGCGGGAGGGCCTGCGAGCAGTACTTC
cdr3_aa: CASSARHTSGRACEQYF

d_call: NA
v_call: TRBV5-1
j_call: TRBJ2-2
clone_size: NA
cdr3_nt: TGCGCCAGCAGCTCGCTGGGGGTAGCGGTGAACACCTGGGAGCTGTTTTTT
cdr3_aa: CASSSLGVAVNTWELFF

d_call: NA
v_call: TRBV11-2
j_call: TRBJ2-1
clone_size: NA
cdr3_nt: TGTGCCAGCAGCTTAGGAGCGTATGAGAACAATGAGCAGTTCTTC
cdr3_aa: CASSLGAYENNEQFF

d_call: NA
v_call: TRBV30
j_call: TRBJ2-2
clone_size: NA
cdr3_nt: TGTGCCTGGAGTGTTGGGGGGAGTGCGGCCGGGGAGCTGTTTTTT
cdr3_aa: CAWSVGGSAAGELFF

d_call: TRBD1
v_call: TRBV5-8
j_call: TRBJ1-5
clone_size: NA
cdr3_nt: TGTGCCAGCGAAACGGGACAGGGGCCACATCAGCCCCAGCATTTT
cdr3_aa: CASETGQGPHQPQHF

d_call: NA
v_call: TRBV7-2
j_call: TRBJ2-1
clone_size: NA
cdr3_nt: TGTGCCAGCAGCCCTCTGGGCTACAACAATGAGCAGTTCTTC
cdr3_aa: CASSPLGYNNEQFF

d_call: TRBD2
v_call: TRBV5-4
j_call: TRBJ2-5
clone_size: many
cdr3_nt: TGTGCCAGCAGCGGCGGAGTAGCGGGGAGGAGGAGGGAGACCCAGTACTTC
cdr3_aa: CASSGGVAGRRRETQYF

d_call: NA
v_call: TRBV6-1
j_call: TRBJ1-2
clone_size: few
cdr3_nt: TGTGCCAGCAGCGAAGATGGCTACACCTTC
cdr3_aa: CASSEDGYTF

d_call: TRBD2
v_call: TRBV20-1
j_call: TRBJ2-1
clone_size: NA
cdr3_nt: TGCAGTTCCGAGGGACTAGCGGGTCATGAGCAGTTCTTC
cdr3_aa: CSSEGLAGHEQFF

d_call: TRBD1
v_call: TRBV30
j_call: TRBJ1-2
clone_size: medium-sized
cdr3_nt: TGTGCCTGGAGTTCCCCGGACAGGGAGATAAGGGGCTACACCTTC
cdr3_aa: CAWSSPDREIRGYTF

d_call: NA
v_call: TRBV4-2
j_call: TRBJ1-1
clone_size: many
cdr3_nt: TGTGCCAGCAGCCAAGTGTTCGCTGAAGCTTTCTTT
cdr3_aa: CASSQVFAEAFF

d_call: NA
v_call: TRBV6-2/TRBV6-3
j_call: TRBJ2-2
clone_size: medium-sized
cdr3_nt: TGTGCCAGCAGTCAAGAATACAGGGAGTCGAACACCGGGGAGCTGTTTTTT
cdr3_aa: CASSQEYRESNTGELFF

d_call: TRBD2
v_call: TRBV6-4
j_call: TRBJ2-1
clone_size: many
cdr3_nt: TGTGCCAGCAGTCAACTAGCGGGAGAGGTTAATGAGCAGTTCTTC
cdr3_aa: CASSQLAGEVNEQFF

d_call: TRBD1
v_call: TRBV18
j_call: TRBJ2-3
clone_size: many
cdr3_nt: TGTGCCAGCTCACCGGGGACAGGGGGGAAAGATACGCAGTATTTT
cdr3_aa: CASSPGTGGKDTQYF

d_call: NA
v_call: TRBV2
j_call: TRBJ2-7
clone_size: NA
cdr3_nt: TGTGCCAGCAGTGTCTACGAGCAGTACTTC
cdr3_aa: CASSVYEQYF

d_call: TRBD2
v_call: TRBV2
j_call: TRBJ2-1
clone_size: medium-sized
cdr3_nt: TGTGCCAGCAGTGGAGGGACCGGGAGGGATGAGCAGTTCTTC
cdr3_aa: CASSGGTGRDEQFF

d_call: NA
v_call: TRBV30
j_call: TRBJ1-5
clone_size: medium-sized
cdr3_nt: TGTGCCTGGAGTTTGGATAAGGGTCGGGGCAATCAGCCCCAGCATTTT
cdr3_aa: CAWSLDKGRGNQPQHF

d_call: NA
v_call: TRBV19
j_call: TRBJ1-2
clone_size: NA
cdr3_nt: TGTGCCAGTAGTATAGGCCGGGCTTACTATGGCTACACCTTC
cdr3_aa: CASSIGRAYYGYTF

d_call: TRBD2
v_call: TRBV20-1
j_call: TRBJ2-5
clone_size: NA
cdr3_nt: TGCAGTGCTAGAGGGGAGATACTAGCGGGAGGGCCACAAGAGACCCAGTACTTC
cdr3_aa: CSARGEILAGGPQETQYF

d_call: NA
v_call: TRBV28
j_call: TRBJ1-3
clone_size: medium-sized
cdr3_nt: TGTGCCAGCAGTTCCGAGGTCTCTGGAAACACCATATATTTT
cdr3_aa: CASSSEVSGNTIYF

d_call: TRBD1
v_call: TRBV6-1
j_call: TRBJ1-1
clone_size: NA
cdr3_nt: TGTGCCAGCAGCAACAGGGGGAGGAACACTGAAGCTTTCTTT
cdr3_aa: CASSNRGRNTEAFF

d_call: NA
v_call: TRBV2
j_call: TRBJ2-4
clone_size: many
cdr3_nt: TGTGCCAGCAGAATGAACCCAGGGGGGGACCCCCGGAACATTCAGTACTTC
cdr3_aa: CASRMNPGGDPRNIQYF

d_call: NA
v_call: TRBV18
j_call: TRBJ2-1
clone_size: few
cdr3_nt: TGTGCCAGCTCCCAGGTGGGAGGATCCTACAATGAGCAGTTCTTC
cdr3_aa: CASSQVGGSYNEQFF

d_call: NA
v_call: TRBV9
j_call: TRBJ2-2
clone_size: NA
cdr3_nt: TGTGCCAGCAGCAGAAGAGGCGGGCTCACCGGGGAGCTGTTTTTT
cdr3_aa: CASSRRGGLTGELFF

d_call: NA
v_call: TRBV6-1
j_call: TRBJ1-2
clone_size: many
cdr3_nt: TGTGCCAGCAGCTTAACCCAACGGGGGGGGGGCTACACCTTC
cdr3_aa: CASSLTQRGGGYTF

d_call: TRBD1
v_call: TRBV7-2
j_call: TRBJ1-3
clone_size: many
cdr3_nt: TGTGCCAGCAGCTTACCGGGGGACAGGAACTCTGGAAACACCATATATTTT
cdr3_aa: CASSLPGDRNSGNTIYF

d_call: NA
v_call: TRBV12-3/TRBV12-4
j_call: TRBJ2-2
clone_size: NA
cdr3_nt: TGTGCCAGCGGACCCGGGGAGCTGTTTTTT
cdr3_aa: CASGPGELFF

d_call: NA
v_call: TRBV20-1
j_call: TRBJ2-3
clone_size: NA
cdr3_nt: TGCAGTGCTAGGTCTGACGGTCGCGGGATGGCCGGGAGCACATATACGCAGTATTTT
cdr3_aa: CSARSDGRGMAGSTYTQYF

d_call: NA
v_call: TRBV13
j_call: TRBJ1-2
clone_size: NA
cdr3_nt: TGTGCCAGCAGCTCCGACAGGACCTATGGCTACACCTTC
cdr3_aa: CASSSDRTYGYTF

d_call: NA
v_call: TRBV7-2
j_call: TRBJ2-7
clone_size: few
cdr3_nt: TGTGCCAGCAGCTTTCAGGGGTACGAGCAGTACTTC
cdr3_aa: CASSFQGYEQYF

d_call: TRBD1
v_call: TRBV20-1
j_call: TRBJ1-2
clone_size: NA
cdr3_nt: TGCAGTGCATCCACCGACAGGGGGCGTAACTATGGCTACACCTTC
cdr3_aa: CSASTDRGRNYGYTF

d_call: NA
v_call: TRBV11-1
j_call: TRBJ1-3
clone_size: medium-sized
cdr3_nt: TGTGCCAGCAGACCTTCGGGCACAGGGCCCTCTGGAAACACCATATATTTT
cdr3_aa: CASRPSGTGPSGNTIYF

d_call: NA
v_call: TRBV14
j_call: TRBJ1-1
clone_size: many
cdr3_nt: TGTGCCAGCAGCCAAGACAGGGTGAACACTGAAGCTTTCTTT
cdr3_aa: CASSQDRVNTEAFF

d_call: NA
v_call: TRBV5-1
j_call: TRBJ1-2
clone_size: NA
cdr3_nt: TGCGCCAGCAGCTTGGCGGACTATGGCTACACCTTC
cdr3_aa: CASSLADYGYTF

d_call: NA
v_call: TRBV20-1
j_call: TRBJ2-1
clone_size: NA
cdr3_nt: TGCAGTGCTAGGACCTCGGGGGTTGACTACAATGAGCAGTTCTTC
cdr3_aa: CSARTSGVDYNEQFF

d_call: TRBD2
v_call: TRBV7-8
j_call: TRBJ2-5
clone_size: many
cdr3_nt: TGTGCCAGCAGCTGGACTAGCGGTCAAGAGACCCAGTACTTC
cdr3_aa: CASSWTSGQETQYF

d_call: TRBD1
v_call: TRBV7-8
j_call: TRBJ1-6
clone_size: many
cdr3_nt: TGTGCCAGCAGTCCATTGACAGGGTTTGATTCACCCCTCCACTTT
cdr3_aa: CASSPLTGFDSPLHF